The next 4 T cell receptor beta chains were all read from a single sample in a study of shared clonotypes between healthy human individuals. Sequencing was performed with immunoSEQ multiplex PCR; in TCRdb, only in-frame clones are kept and a portion is missing. This table has 180,000 or so clones, around 93% appearing once. Material: naive CD4+ T cells sorted from blood. Specified subset: CD45RA+ positively selected. The receptors here all came from a woman aged 25 to 39 in good health.

This clone has just one count. J is TRBJ1-6 and V is TRBV18; 7 bases fit TRBD1. V gave up 6 bases and J gave up 5 bases; unmatched junction bases: 7. The length of the CDR3 is 15 residues. Germline CDR1 reads KGHSH; CDR2 reads LQKENI. CDR3 bases: TGTGCCAGCTCGATCCGGGACAGTGATAATTCACCCCTCCACTTT. Amino acids: CASSIRDSDNSPLHF.

The chain is built from TRBV28 and TRBJ2-7, with 12 bases lining up with TRBD2. V shed 6 bases, J shed 4 bases, and the junction held 7 bases outside the gene matches. The germline V gene has CDR1 MDHEN and CDR2 SYDVKM. This CDR3 has 15 amino acids. This CDR3 is CASSPGLAGTYEQYF. DNA of the CDR3: TGTGCCAGCAGCCCGGGACTAGCGGGTACGTACGAGCAGTACTTC.

V gene TRBV2 combines with J gene TRBJ2-7; D not resolved. CDR1 and CDR2 from the germline V gene are SNHLY and FYNNEI. The germline V and J ends were trimmed by 5 bases and 1 base, with 12 bases remaining between them. The CDR3 totals 14 residues. The CDR3 sequence is CASSKTTNSYEQYF. The DNA for the CDR3 is TGTGCCAGCAGTAAAACCACCAATTCCTACGAGCAGTACTTC.

The V and J genes are TRBV18 and TRBJ2-7; no clear D gene. CDR1 and CDR2 (germline): KGHSH, LQKENI. CDR3 length: 14 residues. Trimming took 3 bases from V and 2 from J, leaving 11 bases between them. The CDR3 nucleotides are TGTGCCAGCTCACCCCCATCCGAGACCTACGAGCAGTACTTC. This encodes CASSPPSETYEQYF.